The clone carrying this T cell receptor beta chain occurred many times. Its antigen is not known. The record originates from a study of T cells in Graves' hyperthyroidism and ophthalmopathy. Study-level points and caveats: Stable hyperthyroidism was told apart from ophthalmopathy by a model built on 13 V-J features.

The CDR3 contains 16 residues. J gave up 0 bases and V 4 bases, and 8 bases lay outside the gene matches. Germline CDR1 MNHEY, CDR2 SMNVEV (reference sequence). TCR beta CDR3 region amplification was performed from RNA transcripts. The HTBI primer set was used in a first-round RT-PCR of the TCR CDR3. Via MiXCR, TCRdb re-called the multiplex PCR reads, giving one row per CDR3 protein. The table lists 250,000 to 350,000 distinct CDR3 sequences, approximately 17% of them singletons. The chain recombines TRBV27 with TRBJ1-1, with 7 bases lining up with TRBD1. This receptor was identified in a man aged 25-40 years with Graves' hyperthyroidism. The sequencing sample was made of blood. This chain's CDR3 is CASSSIRTGMNTEAFF. CDR3 in DNA: TGTGCCAGCAGTTCGATTCGGACAGGCATGAACACTGAAGCTTTCTTT.